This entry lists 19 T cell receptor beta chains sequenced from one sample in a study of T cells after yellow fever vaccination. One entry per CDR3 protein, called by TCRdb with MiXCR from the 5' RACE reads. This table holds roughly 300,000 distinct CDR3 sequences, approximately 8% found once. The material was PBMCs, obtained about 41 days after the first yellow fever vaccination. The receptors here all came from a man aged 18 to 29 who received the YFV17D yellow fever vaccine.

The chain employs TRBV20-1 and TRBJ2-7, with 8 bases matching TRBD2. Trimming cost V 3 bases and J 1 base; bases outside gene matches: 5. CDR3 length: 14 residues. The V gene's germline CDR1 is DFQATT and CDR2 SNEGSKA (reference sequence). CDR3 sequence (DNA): TGCAGTGCTAGGTTTGGCGGGGGGTCCTACGAGCAGTACTTC. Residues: CSARFGGGSYEQYF.

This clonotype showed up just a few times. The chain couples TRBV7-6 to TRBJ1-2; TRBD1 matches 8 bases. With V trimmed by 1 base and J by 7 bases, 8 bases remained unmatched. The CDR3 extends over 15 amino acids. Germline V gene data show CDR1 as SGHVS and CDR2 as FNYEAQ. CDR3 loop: CASSLEAETGVGYTF. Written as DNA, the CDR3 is TGTGCCAGCAGCTTAGAAGCTGAGACAGGGGTTGGCTACACCTTC. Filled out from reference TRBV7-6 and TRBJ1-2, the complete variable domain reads GAGVSQSPRYKVTKRGQDVALRCDPISGHVSLYWYRQALGQGPEFLTYFNYEAQQDKSGLPNDRFSAERPEGSISTLTIQRTEQRDSAMYRCASSLEAETGVGYTFGSGTRLTVV.

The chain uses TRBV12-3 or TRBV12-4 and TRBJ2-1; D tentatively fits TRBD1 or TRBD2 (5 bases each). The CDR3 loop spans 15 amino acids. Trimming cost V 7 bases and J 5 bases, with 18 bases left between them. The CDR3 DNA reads TGTGCCAGCAATCCCCGGGACCGTCACAACAATGAGCAGTTCTTC. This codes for CASNPRDRHNNEQFF.

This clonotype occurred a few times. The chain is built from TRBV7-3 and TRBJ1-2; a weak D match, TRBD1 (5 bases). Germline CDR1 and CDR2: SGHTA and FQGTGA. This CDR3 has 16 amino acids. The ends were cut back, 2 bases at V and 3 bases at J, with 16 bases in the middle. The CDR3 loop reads CASSLGGNEGDYGYTF. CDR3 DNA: TGTGCCAGCAGCTTAGGGGGGAATGAGGGTGACTATGGCTACACCTTC.

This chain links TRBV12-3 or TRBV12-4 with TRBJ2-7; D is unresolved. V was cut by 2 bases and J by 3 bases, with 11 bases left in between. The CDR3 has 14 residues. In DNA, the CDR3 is TGTGCCAGCAGTTTACGCGCAGGCCTCTACGAGCAGTACTTC. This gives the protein CASSLRAGLYEQYF.

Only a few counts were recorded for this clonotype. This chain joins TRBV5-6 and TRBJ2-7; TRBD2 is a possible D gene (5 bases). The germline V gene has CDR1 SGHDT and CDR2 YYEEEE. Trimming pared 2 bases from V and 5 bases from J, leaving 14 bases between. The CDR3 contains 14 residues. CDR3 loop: CASSFRSGGHEQYV. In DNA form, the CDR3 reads TGTGCCAGCAGCTTTAGGTCAGGAGGCCACGAGCAGTACGTC.

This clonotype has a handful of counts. The CDR3, as DNA: TGTGCCAGTAGTACTACGTTCACAGATACGCAGTATTTT. The encoded protein is CASSTTFTDTQYF. This chain uses TRBV19 with TRBJ2-3; D unresolved. Between the trimmed V and J ends, which lost 4 bases and 2 bases, there was a span of 7 bases. Germline V lookup: CDR1 LNHDA, CDR2 SQIVND (reference sequence). The CDR3 has 13 residues. Variable domain in full (rest from reference TRBV19 and TRBJ2-3): DGGITQSPKYLFRKEGQNVTLSCEQNLNHDAMYWYRQDPGQGLRLIYYSQIVNDFQKGDIAEGYSVSREKKESFPLTVTSAQKNPTAFYLCASSTTFTDTQYFGPGTRLTVL.

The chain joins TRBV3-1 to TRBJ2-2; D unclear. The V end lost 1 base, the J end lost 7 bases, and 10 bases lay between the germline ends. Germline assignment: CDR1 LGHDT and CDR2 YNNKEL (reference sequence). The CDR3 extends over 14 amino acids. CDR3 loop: CASSQGHGYGELFF. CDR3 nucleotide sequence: TGTGCCAGCAGCCAAGGTCACGGTTACGGGGAGCTGTTTTTT.

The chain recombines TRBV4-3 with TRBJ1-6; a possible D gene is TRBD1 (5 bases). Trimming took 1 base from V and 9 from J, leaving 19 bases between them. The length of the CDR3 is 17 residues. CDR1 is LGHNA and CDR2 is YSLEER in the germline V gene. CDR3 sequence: CASSQVYGTGRISPLHF. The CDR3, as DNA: TGCGCCAGCAGCCAAGTTTACGGGACCGGGAGGATTTCACCCCTCCACTTT.

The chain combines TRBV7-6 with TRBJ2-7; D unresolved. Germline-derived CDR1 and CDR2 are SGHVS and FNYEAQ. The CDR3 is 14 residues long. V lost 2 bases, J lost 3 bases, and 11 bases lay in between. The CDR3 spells CASSLQRTGYEQYF. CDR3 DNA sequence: TGTGCCAGCAGCTTACAACGGACCGGCTACGAGCAGTACTTC.

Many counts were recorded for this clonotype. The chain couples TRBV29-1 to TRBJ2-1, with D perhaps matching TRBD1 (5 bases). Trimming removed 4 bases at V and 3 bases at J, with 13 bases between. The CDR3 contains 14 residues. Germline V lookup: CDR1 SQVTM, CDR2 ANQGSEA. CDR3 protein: CSVVGQGHYNEQFF. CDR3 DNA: TGCAGCGTTGTAGGGCAGGGCCACTACAATGAGCAGTTCTTC.

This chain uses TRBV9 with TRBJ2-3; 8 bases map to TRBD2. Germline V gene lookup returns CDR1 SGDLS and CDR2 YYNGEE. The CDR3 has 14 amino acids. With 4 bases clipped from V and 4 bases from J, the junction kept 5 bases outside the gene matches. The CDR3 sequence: CASSLGLAPDTQYF. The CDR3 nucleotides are TGTGCCAGCAGCCTCGGACTAGCCCCAGATACGCAGTATTTT.

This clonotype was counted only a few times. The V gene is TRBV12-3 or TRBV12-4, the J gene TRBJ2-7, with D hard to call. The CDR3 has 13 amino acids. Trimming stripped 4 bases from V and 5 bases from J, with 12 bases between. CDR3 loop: CASSWTAAHEQYV. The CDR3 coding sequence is TGTGCCAGCAGTTGGACCGCGGCCCACGAGCAGTACGTC.

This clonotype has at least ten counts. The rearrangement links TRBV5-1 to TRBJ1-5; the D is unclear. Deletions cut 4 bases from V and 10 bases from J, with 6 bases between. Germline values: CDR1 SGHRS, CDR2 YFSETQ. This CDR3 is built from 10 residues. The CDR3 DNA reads TGCGCCAGCAGCCTGAACCCCCAGCATTTT. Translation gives CASSLNPQHF.

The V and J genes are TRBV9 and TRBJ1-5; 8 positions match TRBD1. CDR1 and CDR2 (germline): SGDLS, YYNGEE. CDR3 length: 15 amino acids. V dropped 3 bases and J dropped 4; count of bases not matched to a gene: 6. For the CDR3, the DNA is TGTGCCAGCAGCGAGGCAGGGGGCTTAAATCAGCCCCAGCATTTT. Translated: CASSEAGGLNQPQHF. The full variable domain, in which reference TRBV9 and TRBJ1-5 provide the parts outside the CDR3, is DSGVTQTPKHLITATGQRVTLRCSPRSGDLSVYWYQQSLDQGLQFLIQYYNGEERAKGNILERFSAQQFPDLHSELNLSSLELGDSALYFCASSEAGGLNQPQHFGDGTRLSIL.

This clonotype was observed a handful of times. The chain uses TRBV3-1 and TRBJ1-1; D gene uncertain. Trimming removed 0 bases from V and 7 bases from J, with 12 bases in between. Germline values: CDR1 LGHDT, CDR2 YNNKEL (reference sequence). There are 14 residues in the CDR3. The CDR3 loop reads CASSQDSRVGEAFF. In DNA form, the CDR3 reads TGTGCCAGCAGCCAAGATTCTAGGGTTGGTGAAGCTTTCTTT. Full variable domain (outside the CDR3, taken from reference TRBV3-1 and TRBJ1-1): DTAVSQTPKYLVTQMGNDKSIKCEQNLGHDTMYWYKQDSKKFLKIMFSYNNKELIINETVPNRFSPKSPDKAHLNLHINSLELGDSAVYFCASSQDSRVGEAFFGQGTRLTVV.

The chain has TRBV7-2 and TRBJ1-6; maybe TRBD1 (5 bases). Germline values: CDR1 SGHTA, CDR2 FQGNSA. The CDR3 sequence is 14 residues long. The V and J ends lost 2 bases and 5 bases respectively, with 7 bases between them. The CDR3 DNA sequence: TGTGCCAGCAGCTTACAGGGCCATAATTCACCCCTCCACTTT. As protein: CASSLQGHNSPLHF.

CDR3 amino acids: CASSPDRGAYNEQFF. The CDR3, as DNA: TGTGCCAGCAGCCCCGACAGGGGTGCCTACAATGAGCAGTTCTTC. V usage is TRBV25-1 and J usage is TRBJ2-1; 8 bases align to TRBD1. J was trimmed by 2 bases and V by 6 bases; bases with no gene match: 6. CDR1 is MGHDK, CDR2 SYGVNS, per germline. The CDR3 totals 15 residues. Full variable domain (remainder filled in from reference TRBV25-1 and TRBJ2-1): EADIYQTPRYLVIGTGKKITLECSQTMGHDKMYWYQQDPGMELHLIHYSYGVNSTEKGDLSSESTVSRIRTEHFPLTLESARPSHTSQYLCASSPDRGAYNEQFFGPGTRLTVL.

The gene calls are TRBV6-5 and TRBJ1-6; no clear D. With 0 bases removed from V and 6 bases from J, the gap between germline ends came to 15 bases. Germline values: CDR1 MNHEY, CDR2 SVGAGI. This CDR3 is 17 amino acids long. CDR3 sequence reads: CASSYSTGVSGNSPLHF. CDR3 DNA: TGTGCCAGCAGTTACTCGACCGGGGTCAGTGGTAATTCACCCCTCCACTTT.